This TCR beta chain is drawn from a study of T and B cells in COVID-19 patients. On the study more broadly: Of roughly 21 active-infection patients, 15 to 18 carried comorbidities linked to unfavorable COVID-19 outcome. The study, taken as a whole, reports: Patients with COVID-19 reportedly showed strongly skewed T cell receptor beta variable and joining gene usage.

With regard to this clonotype: Its target is not known.

TRB rearrangements were amplified by multiplex PCR with BIOMED2 TRB-A/B primers. TCRdb reprocessed the multiplex PCR reads with MiXCR, giving one entry per CDR3 protein. The sample has 7,000 to 9,500 distinct CDR3 sequences, roughly 26% seen once; the top ten hold about 6.4%. Blood genomic DNA input for TRB amplification was about 250-550 ng. The CDR3 has 17 amino acids. Germline V CDR1 and CDR2: SGHTA, FQGNSA. Trimming removed 4 bases from V and 4 bases from J, with 17 bases in between. Sequenced sample: blood. The chain joins TRBV7-2 to TRBJ2-6; TRBD1 might be the D (5 bases). The receptor was isolated from a human donor who had recovered from COVID-19. CDR3 sequence: CASSSHLTGSGANVLTF. The CDR3 DNA follows: TGTGCCAGCAGCTCCCATTTAACAGGTTCCGGGGCCAACGTCCTGACTTTC.